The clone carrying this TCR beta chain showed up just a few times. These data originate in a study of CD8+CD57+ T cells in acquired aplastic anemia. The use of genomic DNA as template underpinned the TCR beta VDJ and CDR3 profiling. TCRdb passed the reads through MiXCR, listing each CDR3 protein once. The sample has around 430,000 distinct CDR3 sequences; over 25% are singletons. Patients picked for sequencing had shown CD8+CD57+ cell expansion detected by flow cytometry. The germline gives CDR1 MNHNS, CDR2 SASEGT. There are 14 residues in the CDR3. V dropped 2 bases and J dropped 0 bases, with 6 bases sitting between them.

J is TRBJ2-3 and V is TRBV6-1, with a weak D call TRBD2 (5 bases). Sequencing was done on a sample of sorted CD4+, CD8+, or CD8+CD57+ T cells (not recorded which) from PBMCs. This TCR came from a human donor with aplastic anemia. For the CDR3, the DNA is TGTGCCAGCAGTGAATGGAGGAGCACAGATACGCAGTATTTT. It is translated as CASSEWRSTDTQYF.